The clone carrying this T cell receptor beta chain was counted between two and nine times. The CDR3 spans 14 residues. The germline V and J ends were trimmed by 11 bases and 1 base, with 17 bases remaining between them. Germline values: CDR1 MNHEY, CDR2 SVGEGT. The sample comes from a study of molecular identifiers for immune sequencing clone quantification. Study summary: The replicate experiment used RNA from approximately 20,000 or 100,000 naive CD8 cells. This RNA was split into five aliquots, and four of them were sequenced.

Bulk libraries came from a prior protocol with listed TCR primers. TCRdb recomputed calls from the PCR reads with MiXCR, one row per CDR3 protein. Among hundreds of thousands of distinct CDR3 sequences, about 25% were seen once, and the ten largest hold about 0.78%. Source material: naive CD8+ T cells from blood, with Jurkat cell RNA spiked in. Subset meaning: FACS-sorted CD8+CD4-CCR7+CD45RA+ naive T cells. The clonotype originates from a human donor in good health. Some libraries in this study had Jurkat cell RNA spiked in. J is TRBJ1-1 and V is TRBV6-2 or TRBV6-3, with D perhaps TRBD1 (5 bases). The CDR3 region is CAGAISGRNTEAFF. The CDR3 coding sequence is TGTGCCGGCGCTATCTCAGGGCGGAACACTGAAGCTTTCTTT.